The rows below give T cell receptor beta chains drawn from one sample of a study of blood T cell repertoires in COVID-19. The repertoire was sequenced with immunoSEQ multiplex PCR; TCRdb's copy has only in-frame clones and lacks some. The sample lists 250,000 to 400,000 clones; around 90% were seen once. Sequencing was performed on peripheral blood. The receptor source for this set is a man in his fifties with active or convalescent COVID-19. Each CDR3 is given without its conserved first and last residue. The D gene is left open where the match is weak. Not all rows give a size; the values are once, few, many and, for expanded clones, a class.

-	TRBV2	-	TRBJ2-3	ARGRPSAEGTDTQY
-	TRBV12-3/TRBV12-4	TRBD2	TRBJ2-7	ASSLPASGEQY
-	TRBV27	TRBD2	TRBJ2-7	ASSRFGGTSSSYEQY
-	TRBV2	-	TRBJ1-5	ASSSYQGGPQH
-	TRBV18	-	TRBJ1-1	ASSPRILGSMNTEAF
-	TRBV7-3	-	TRBJ2-3	ASSRLAPFLRGTQY
once	TRBV9	TRBD2	TRBJ2-1	ASSTARAGLAVYNEQF
-	TRBV18	-	TRBJ1-4	ASSKGTGSNEKLF
-	TRBV6-5	-	TRBJ1-1	ASTRGQGISTEAF
-	TRBV6-5	-	TRBJ1-6	ASSSSSSPLH
-	TRBV5-8	-	TRBJ1-1	ASSFLPQELNTEAF
-	TRBV13	TRBD2	TRBJ2-1	ASSSDRGTRSYNEQF
-	TRBV28	-	TRBJ2-7	ASSLGGVLYEQY
-	TRBV3-1/TRBV3-2	TRBD2	TRBJ2-7	ASSPRVAGAEQY
-	TRBV7-9	-	TRBJ1-1	ASSLTDSNTEAF
-	TRBV10-3	TRBD2	TRBJ2-1	AISESTAGGINEQF
-	TRBV7-3	-	TRBJ1-6	ASSPSGTQVSPLH
-	TRBV2	-	TRBJ1-1	ASSDPRDTEAF
few	TRBV5-8	TRBD1	TRBJ2-2	ASSLALGQGPFTGELF
-	TRBV4-2	-	TRBJ1-5	ASSQDWEGFQPQH
-	TRBV5-6	-	TRBJ2-2	ASSPSLGGPTGELF
-	TRBV24-1	TRBD1	TRBJ2-7	ATSDVQGGGTSEQY
-	TRBV6-4	TRBD2	TRBJ2-1	ASSDGAGGSYNEQF